These 26 T cell receptor beta chains share one sample of origin, sequenced in a study of blood T cells in healthy people across ages. A second about 6 to 12 cycle PCR used barcoded and J-beta primers. MiXCR, run by TCRdb on the 5' RACE reads, gives a single entry per CDR3 protein. The table lists about 780,000 distinct CDR3 sequences, 35% to 50% of them singletons. Source material: blood. The receptors here all came from an elderly man in good health.

This clonotype was counted many times. The chain joins TRBV28 to TRBJ2-7; D gene unclear. The CDR3 spans 16 residues. Germline V gene data show CDR1 as MDHEN and CDR2 as SYDVKM. V dropped 2 bases and J dropped 0 bases, with 14 bases sitting between them. The CDR3 DNA reads TGTGCCAGCAGTTTAGACAAGGGCAGTCGCTCCTACGAGCAGTACTTC. Residues: CASSLDKGSRSYEQYF.

This clonotype showed up many times. The chain links TRBV7-3 to TRBJ2-5; 7 positions agree with TRBD2. The CDR3 is made up of 16 amino acids. J gave up 2 bases and V 0 bases, and 6 bases lay outside the gene matches. Germline V CDR1 and CDR2: SGHTA, FQGTGA. The CDR3 nucleotides read TGTGCCAGCAGCTTAACCCCCGGGACTAATCAAGAGACCCAGTACTTC. This translates into CASSLTPGTNQETQYF. The variable domain in full, with the rest retrieved from reference TRBV7-3 and TRBJ2-5, is GAGVSQTPSNKVTEKGKYVELRCDPISGHTALYWYRQSLGQGPEFLIYFQGTGAADDSGLPNDRFFAVRPEGSVSTLKIQRTERGDSAVYLCASSLTPGTNQETQYFGPGTRLLVL.

This clonotype appeared a few times. V is TRBV12-5 and J is TRBJ2-3; possible D gene TRBD2, 6 bases. Trimming took 8 bases from V and 3 from J, leaving 15 bases between them. CDR3 length: 14 amino acids. Germline-derived CDR1 and CDR2 are LGHNT and FRNRAP. The CDR3 reads CASTYQDYTDTQYF. CDR3 coding DNA: TGTGCTAGTACCTATCAGGACTATACAGATACGCAGTATTTT. The full variable domain, rest sourced from reference TRBV12-5 and TRBJ2-3, is DARVTQTPRHKVTEMGQEVTMRCQPILGHNTVFWYRQTMMQGLELLAYFRNRAPLDDSGMPKDRFSAEMPDATLATLKIQPSEPRDSAVYFCASTYQDYTDTQYFGPGTRLTVL.

V usage is TRBV28 and J usage is TRBJ1-2, with 7 positions matching TRBD1. The length of the CDR3 is 17 residues. Germline lookup yields CDR1 MDHEN and CDR2 SYDVKM. The V gene end was trimmed by 1 base and the J gene end by 4 bases; junction bases not matched to a gene: 12. CDR3 region: CASSLSLTGVAGYGYTF. The CDR3 region has the DNA TGTGCCAGCAGTTTATCCCTCACAGGGGTTGCCGGCTATGGCTACACCTTC.

CDR3 in DNA: TGTGCCAGCAGTCTTCGAAACGCGGGAAGCAATCAGCCCCAGCATTTT. Translation gives CASSLRNAGSNQPQHF. The V call is TRBV12-3 or TRBV12-4, the J call TRBJ1-5; D call uncertain. The CDR3 contains 16 residues. Trimming removed 5 bases from V and 1 base from J, with 15 bases in between.

V is TRBV5-1 and J is TRBJ2-3, with a possible D match to TRBD1 (6 bases). V lost 1 base to trimming and J lost 4 bases, with 16 bases between them. Germline V gene data show CDR1 as SGHRS and CDR2 as YFSETQ. The CDR3 contains 16 residues. CDR3 in amino acids: CASSLSGGRGSDTQYF. CDR3 coding DNA: TGCGCCAGCAGCTTGTCTGGCGGCAGGGGATCAGATACGCAGTATTTT. The complete variable domain, with remaining parts taken from reference TRBV5-1 and TRBJ2-3, reads KAGVTQTPRYLIKTRGQQVTLSCSPISGHRSVSWYQQTPGQGLQFLFEYFSETQRNKGNFPGRFSGRQFSNSRSEMNVSTLELGDSALYLCASSLSGGRGSDTQYFGPGTRLTVL.

Worth noting for this clonotype: Just one base apart from a much larger clone, this may be a read error. CDR3: CASSLTSGRSYNEQYF. The CDR3 region has the DNA TGCGCCAGCAGCTTGACTAGCGGGAGATCCTACAATGAGCAGTACTTC. The chain recombines TRBV5-1 with TRBJ2-5, with 11 bases identical to TRBD2. CDR3 size: 16 residues. Germline V gene data show CDR1 as SGHRS and CDR2 as YFSETQ. The junction had 13 bases not matched to a gene; V was cut back by 1 base and J by 11 bases.

This clonotype was recorded once. V is TRBV11-2 and J is TRBJ2-7; 8 bases match TRBD1. This CDR3 has 18 residues. Losses at the gene ends were 3 bases for V and 1 base for J; bases not matched to a gene: 14. Germline loops: CDR1 SGHAT, CDR2 FQNNGV. In nucleotides, the CDR3 is TGTGCCAGCAGCTTGAGGCAGGGGGCTGAAGGTAGTTCCTACGAGCAGTACTTC. Encoded protein: CASSLRQGAEGSSYEQYF. The full variable domain, its missing parts supplied by reference TRBV11-2 and TRBJ2-7, is EAGVAQSPRYKIIEKRQSVAFWCNPISGHATLYWYQQILGQGPKLLIQFQNNGVVDDSQLPKDRFSAERLKGVDSTLKIQPAKLEDSAVYLCASSLRQGAEGSSYEQYFGPGTRLTVT.

The rearrangement uses TRBV27 and TRBJ2-5; D is possibly TRBD2 (6 bases). The assigned J gene may be wrong: the sequence end matches TRBJ2-7 better. Germline-derived CDR1 and CDR2 are MNHEY and SMNVEV (reference sequence). The CDR3 contains 13 residues. CDR3 region: CASSLWDGGEQYF. CDR3 nucleotide sequence: TGTGCCAGCAGTTTGTGGGACGGGGGCGAGCAGTACTTC.

The V and J genes are TRBV29-1 and TRBJ2-4, with no clear D. V shed 7 bases and J shed 13 bases, with 17 bases lying between them. CDR1 is SQVTM and CDR2 is ANQGSEA in the germline V gene. The CDR3 is 11 residues long. The CDR3 nucleotides are TGCAGCGGGAGAAATGAAGATACCCAGTACTTC. Translated: CSGRNEDTQYF.

The chain employs TRBV27 and TRBJ2-1, with D unresolved. CDR1 MNHEY and CDR2 SMNVEV come from the germline V gene (reference sequence). V lost 8 bases and J 8 bases, leaving 16 bases between the germline ends. The CDR3 runs to 13 residues. The CDR3 bases are TGTGCCAGCCGTATTTTTGCCCCAGATGAGCAGTTCTTC. This gives the protein CASRIFAPDEQFF.

This clonotype was counted at least ten times. V usage is TRBV27 and J usage is TRBJ1-2, with D tentatively TRBD1 (6 bases). The germline V gene has CDR1 MNHEY and CDR2 SMNVEV (reference sequence). The V end lost 7 bases, the J end lost 4 bases, and 16 bases lay between the germline ends. The CDR3 has 14 amino acids. The DNA of the CDR3 is TGTGCCAGCAAAGGGGGGCGCCGGAGCTATGGCTACACCTTC. Encoded protein: CASKGGRRSYGYTF.

This clonotype showed up just a few times. This chain joins TRBV7-3 and TRBJ2-3; 9 bases agree with TRBD1. This CDR3 region has 15 residues. The germline V gene encodes CDR1 SGHTA and CDR2 FQGTGA. Trimming took 5 bases from V and 1 from J; bases not matched to a gene: 4. The CDR3, as DNA: TGTGCCAGCAGCGCCAGGACAGGGGGCACAGATACGCAGTATTTT. This encodes CASSARTGGTDTQYF.

The genes are TRBV25-1 and TRBJ2-1, with 7 positions matching TRBD2. The CDR3 contains 16 residues. V shed 4 bases and J 3 bases; nucleotides not matched to a gene: 9. Germline loops: CDR1 MGHDK, CDR2 SYGVNS. The CDR3 sequence is CASSGNPTSIYNEQFF. CDR3 coding DNA: TGTGCCAGCAGTGGGAACCCGACTAGCATCTACAATGAGCAGTTCTTC.

This clonotype turned up a few times. The J gene is TRBJ2-4, the V gene TRBV20-1; perhaps D is TRBD1 or TRBD2 (6 bases each). Deletions cut 5 bases from V and 2 bases from J, with 16 bases between. Germline V lookup: CDR1 DFQATT, CDR2 SNEGSKA (reference sequence). CDR3 length: 15 amino acids. The CDR3 sequence is CSARDLQGTKNIQYF. The CDR3 DNA is TGCAGTGCTCGGGACTTACAGGGAACCAAAAACATTCAGTACTTC.

The V call is TRBV7-2, the J call TRBJ1-2, with TRBD1 matching 7 bases. Germline CDR1 and CDR2: SGHTA and FQGNSA. This CDR3 spans 13 amino acids. Trimming took 5 bases from V and 8 from J; bases not matched to a gene: 8. The CDR3, as DNA: TGTGCCAGCAGCGACGACAGGGCGGGAGGCTACACCTTC. This encodes CASSDDRAGGYTF.

This clonotype was seen a few times. The chain combines TRBV12-3 or TRBV12-4 with TRBJ2-5; D is uncertain. V lost 4 bases and J lost 4, with 10 bases in between. The CDR3 runs to 13 residues. The CDR3 DNA sequence: TGTGCCAGCAGTTACCGACAAGGAGAGACCCAGTACTTC. It codes for CASSYRQGETQYF.

The rearrangement links TRBV6-2 or TRBV6-3 to TRBJ2-5, with D maybe TRBD1 (6 bases). The J call is doubtful: the DNA matches TRBJ2-7 better. Per the germline V gene, CDR1 is MNHEY and CDR2 is SVGEGT. The CDR3 has 15 amino acids. CDR3 region: CASSGHREVVYEQYF. As DNA, the CDR3 is TGTGCCAGCAGTGGCCACAGGGAAGTGGTCTACGAGCAGTACTTC.

This sequence joins TRBV5-1 and TRBJ1-3; the match to TRBD1 covers 8 bases. CDR3 length: 17 amino acids. Germline assignment: CDR1 SGHRS and CDR2 YFSETQ. V shed 4 bases and J 0 bases; nucleotides not matched to a gene: 9. CDR3 sequence (DNA): TGCGCCAGCAGCGCCAGGACAGGGAGCCTCTCTGGAAACACCATATATTTT. Translation gives CASSARTGSLSGNTIYF.

CDR3 protein: CASSYSVGSNTGELFF. The CDR3 region has the DNA TGTGCCAGCAGTTACTCCGTCGGCTCCAACACCGGGGAGCTGTTTTTT. The V gene is TRBV6-5, the J gene TRBJ2-2; D gene unclear. This CDR3 has 16 amino acids. V lost 0 bases, J lost 2 bases, and 10 bases lay in between. CDR1 is MNHEY, CDR2 SVGAGI, per germline.

A few counts support this clonotype. The chain employs TRBV5-1 and TRBJ2-7, with D hard to call. Trimming pared 3 bases from V and 3 bases from J, leaving 10 bases between. This CDR3 region has 13 residues. Germline V CDR1 and CDR2: SGHRS, YFSETQ. The CDR3 protein is CASSSSSGYEQYF. CDR3 sequence (DNA): TGCGCCAGCAGCTCATCCTCAGGCTACGAGCAGTACTTC.

The rearrangement links TRBV7-2 to TRBJ2-1, with 13 bases identical to TRBD2. The CDR3 spans 18 residues. Germline V gene lookup returns CDR1 SGHTA and CDR2 FQGNSA. The J segment lost 7 bases and the V segment lost 5 bases, leaving 14 bases of the junction unmatched. In DNA form, the CDR3 reads TGTGCCAGCAGCCGAAACCTTGGACTAGCGGGAGTAAGTAATGAGCAGTTCTTC. The encoded protein is CASSRNLGLAGVSNEQFF.

This chain uses TRBV2 with TRBJ2-5, with a possible D match to TRBD2 (6 bases). The J call could be wrong; TRBJ2-7 is a better fit for the DNA end. Germline V gene data show CDR1 as SNHLY and CDR2 as FYNNEI. This CDR3 is built from 14 residues. CDR3 loop: CASSDPGDPYEQYF. As DNA, the CDR3 is TGTGCCAGCAGTGACCCGGGGGATCCCTACGAGCAGTACTTC.

The chain couples TRBV6-4 to TRBJ2-1; TRBD2 agrees at 9 bases. The CDR3 spans 16 residues. V was clipped by 0 bases and J by 6 bases; unmatched bases: 6. Germline V CDR1 and CDR2: MRHNA, SNTAGT. CDR3 nucleotide sequence: TGTGCCAGCAGTGACTCGCCTAGCGGGATCGGCAATGAGCAGTTCTTC. Its translation is CASSDSPSGIGNEQFF.

The chain uses TRBV10-3 and TRBJ1-5; D uncertain. V was pared by 3 bases and J by 5 bases, with 14 bases between. Looked up from germline, CDR1 is ENHRY and CDR2 is SYGVKD. The CDR3 contains 15 residues. Here the CDR3 reads CAISDPAGGDQPQHF. Here the CDR3 DNA reads TGTGCCATCAGTGACCCAGCAGGAGGTGATCAGCCCCAGCATTTT.

The chain links TRBV4-1 to TRBJ1-5, with D possibly matching TRBD1 (5 bases). The CDR3 totals 16 residues. CDR1 MGHRA and CDR2 YSYEKL come from the germline V gene. Trimming took off 6 bases at V and 10 bases at J, with 25 bases between the two ends. CDR3 protein: CASSSASRDPNRPQHF. As DNA, the CDR3 is TGCGCCAGCAGTTCCGCTAGCCGGGACCCTAATCGACCCCAGCATTTT.